A single sample is the source of the 8 T cell receptor beta chains below, sequenced in a study of shared clonotypes between healthy human individuals. The method was immunoSEQ multiplex PCR; TCRdb's version includes in-frame clones alone and lacks a portion of them. Of approximately 1.5 million clones listed, 98% to 99% are singletons. Sequenced input: naive CD4+ T cells sorted from blood. Subset given: CD45RA+ positively selected. The receptors were sampled from a man aged 25-45 years in good health.

The CDR3 nucleotides read TGCGCCAGCAGCCAAGATAACCGGAAGGCAGATACGCAGTATTTT. It is translated as CASSQDNRKADTQYF. This chain connects TRBV4-3 to TRBJ2-3; D is unclear. The germline gives CDR1 LGHNA, CDR2 YSLEER. The germline V and J ends were trimmed by 0 bases and 4 bases, with 11 bases remaining between them. The CDR3 is made up of 15 amino acids.

This rearrangement joins TRBV29-1 to TRBJ2-6, with D unclear. The V and J ends lost 6 bases and 2 bases respectively, with 11 bases between them. This CDR3 is 14 amino acids long. Germline V gives CDR1 SQVTM, CDR2 ANQGSEA. The CDR3 spells CSVSATPGANVLTF. The CDR3 bases are TGCAGCGTCTCCGCGACACCTGGGGCCAACGTCCTGACTTTC. The whole variable domain, filled in from reference TRBV29-1 and TRBJ2-6, reads SAVISQKPSRDICQRGTSLTIQCQVDSQVTMMFWYRQQPGQSLTLIATANQGSEATYESGFVIDKFPISRPNLTFSTLTVSNMSPEDSSIYLCSVSATPGANVLTFGAGSRLTVL.

The chain is built from TRBV7-6 and TRBJ1-5, with 8 nucleotides matching TRBD1. Germline V gene lookup returns CDR1 SGHVS and CDR2 FNYEAQ. After removal of 1 base from V and 0 bases from J, the junction contained 5 bases not matched to a gene. CDR3 length: 17 residues. CDR3 nucleotide sequence: TGTGCCAGCAGCTTAGGGAGCCAGGGGGCTAGCAATCAGCCCCAGCATTTT. Translating it yields CASSLGSQGASNQPQHF.

This clone showed up just a few times. The chain combines TRBV5-4 with TRBJ1-4; TRBD1 agrees at 11 bases. From germline, CDR1 is SGHNT and CDR2 YYREEE (reference sequence). The CDR3 spans 15 residues. V was pared by 4 bases and J by 8 bases, with 7 bases of the junction left unmatched. The CDR3 spells CASSQGTGGNEKLFF. In DNA, the CDR3 is TGTGCCAGCAGCCAGGGGACAGGGGGTAACGAAAAACTGTTTTTT.

The rearrangement joins TRBV7-3 to TRBJ2-2; D may be TRBD1 (6 bases). Germline values: CDR1 SGHTA, CDR2 FQGTGA. This CDR3 has 15 amino acids. The V end lost 5 bases, the J end lost 2 bases, and 12 bases lay between the germline ends. CDR3 sequence (DNA): TGTGCCAGCAGCCCAACGGGACAAAACACCGGGGAGCTGTTTTTT. It codes for CASSPTGQNTGELFF.

V usage is TRBV4-1 and J usage is TRBJ2-7; no clear D. This CDR3 has 13 residues. V dropped 4 bases and J dropped 3 bases, with 10 bases sitting between them. Germline CDR1 MGHRA, CDR2 YSYEKL. CDR3 loop: CASSPPYSYEQYF. The CDR3 nucleotides are TGCGCCAGCAGCCCCCCGTATAGCTACGAGCAGTACTTC.

The V call is TRBV5-1, the J call TRBJ1-1; weak D call: TRBD1 (6 bases). Germline CDR1 and CDR2: SGHRS and YFSETQ. V was cut by 1 base and J by 6 bases, with 28 bases left in between. The CDR3 loop spans 19 amino acids. Written as DNA, the CDR3 is TGCGCCAGCAGCTTGAACGGAGGCGGCAGGGGATCTGGTAACGCTGAAGCTTTCTTT. It translates to CASSLNGGGRGSGNAEAFF.

Worth noting for this clone: Other DNA sequences within the sample encode an identical CDR3. The chain joins TRBV5-1 to TRBJ2-3; D uncertain. The germline gives CDR1 SGHRS, CDR2 YFSETQ. V was cut by 3 bases and J by 1 base, with 6 bases left in between. This CDR3 has 13 residues. DNA of the CDR3: TGCGCCAGCAGCTCGGACCGCACAGATACGCAGTATTTT. This codes for CASSSDRTDTQYF.